A single T cell receptor (beta chain) is shown here with its context. Its antigen is unknown. The sample comes from a study of Tregs in tolerant kidney transplant recipients. Profiled with immunoSEQ multiplex PCR; TCRdb holds only in-frame clones, not every one. The data contain some 100,000 clones, roughly 93% of them singletons. Unstimulated Tregs (CD4+CD25+CD127-) and CD4+CD25- non-Tregs were sorted from PBMCs. Whole-study findings and limits: Tregs expanded with activated donor B cells seemed most donor-specific. Findings come from small patient numbers and require larger validation. Biological reproducibility was not directly addressed in this study.

This receptor was taken from a human donor in good health. Sequenced material: CD4+ T cells from blood.

CDR3 in amino acids: CSAEDVTDTQYF. The CDR3 nucleotides read TGCAGCGCTGAGGACGTGACAGATACGCAGTATTTT. The rearrangement joins TRBV29-1 to TRBJ2-3; no firm D call. This CDR3 is 12 amino acids long. The V end lost 7 bases, the J end lost 3 bases, and 11 bases lay between the germline ends. Germline CDR1 and CDR2: SQVTM and ANQGSEA.